The 14 T cell receptor beta chains below were found in one sample sequenced in a study of beta chain features in type 1 diabetes. The study reverse transcribed the entire isolated RNA, so it sequenced expressed TCRB transcripts. Data came from immunoSEQ multiplex PCR; TCRdb stores just in-frame clones and leaves some out. The sample carries about half a million clones, more than 9.5% recorded once. The sequencing input was naive CD4+ T cells from blood. These receptors all come from a woman between 18 and 30 years old in good health.

The chain uses TRBV9 and TRBJ2-5, with D possibly called TRBD1 or TRBD2 (5 bases each). The CDR3 totals 16 residues. The ends were cut back, 0 bases at V and 5 bases at J, with 17 bases in the middle. The germline V gene encodes CDR1 SGDLS and CDR2 YYNGEE. The CDR3 nucleotides are TGTGCCAGCAGCGTAGCAGGCGGGCAGGGTGGGGAGACCCAGTACTTC. This translates into CASSVAGGQGGETQYF.

This sequence joins TRBV7-9 and TRBJ2-1; 7 bases are a match to TRBD2. This CDR3 is 16 amino acids long. The ends lost 3 bases at V and 4 bases at J; junction bases unmatched: 9. Germline values: CDR1 SEHNR, CDR2 FQNEAQ (reference sequence). In DNA, the CDR3 is TGTGCCAGCAGCTTCCGAGCGGGACTGAATTACAATGAGCAGTTCTTC. It specifies CASSFRAGLNYNEQFF.

J is TRBJ2-1 and V is TRBV7-2; D is ambiguous. From germline, CDR1 is SGHTA and CDR2 FQGNSA. The CDR3 consists of 15 residues. V gave up 6 bases and J gave up 6 bases, with 18 bases separating them. The CDR3 here is CASSRSGVSTNEQFF. The CDR3 nucleotides are TGTGCCAGCAGTAGAAGTGGGGTCTCTACCAATGAGCAGTTCTTC. The whole variable domain, remainder taken from reference TRBV7-2 and TRBJ2-1, is GAGVSQSPSNKVTEKGKDVELRCDPISGHTALYWYRQSLGQGLEFLIYFQGNSAPDKSGLPSDRFSAERTGGSVSTLTIQRTQQEDSAVYLCASSRSGVSTNEQFFGPGTRLTVL.

This clone was detected a few times. This chain joins TRBV6-4 and TRBJ2-1, with TRBD2 as a possible D gene (6 bases). This CDR3 contains 15 residues. The V gene lost 5 bases and the J gene lost 2 bases, with 13 bases spanning the gap. Germline assignment: CDR1 MRHNA and CDR2 SNTAGT. In nucleotides, the CDR3 is TGTGCCAGCAGTCCCGGAGGGGCTACCTACAATGAGCAGTTCTTC. Protein sequence: CASSPGGATYNEQFF.

This clone was counted between two and nine times. The chain links TRBV29-1 to TRBJ2-1; 10 nucleotides line up with TRBD2. The CDR3 is made up of 13 amino acids. The J segment lost 6 bases and the V segment lost 3 bases, leaving 2 bases of the junction unmatched. Germline-derived CDR1 and CDR2 are SQVTM and ANQGSEA. The CDR3 reads CSVEGLASNEQFF. The CDR3, as DNA: TGCAGCGTTGAGGGACTAGCGTCCAATGAGCAGTTCTTC.

This clone has a handful of counts. J is TRBJ2-1 and V is TRBV15, with 7 positions matching TRBD2. This CDR3 has 15 residues. V was pared by 2 bases and J by 6 bases, with 7 bases of the junction left unmatched. Germline assignment: CDR1 LNHNV and CDR2 YYDKDF (reference sequence). DNA for the CDR3: TGTGCCACCAGCAGACGCCGGGAGGTATTCAATGAGCAGTTCTTC. Amino acid sequence: CATSRRREVFNEQFF.

This clone turned up a few times. This sequence joins TRBV7-9 and TRBJ2-7; a possible D gene is TRBD2 (6 bases). The CDR3 extends over 16 amino acids. V lost 5 bases to trimming and J lost 2 bases, with 19 bases between them. Germline values: CDR1 SEHNR, CDR2 FQNEAQ (reference sequence). DNA for the CDR3: TGTGCCAGCAGCCCTACGGGCGGGACCATAGCCTACGAGCAGTACTTC. Amino acid sequence: CASSPTGGTIAYEQYF. Complete variable domain (other parts from reference TRBV7-9 and TRBJ2-7): DTGVSQNPRHKITKRGQNVTFRCDPISEHNRLYWYRQTLGQGPEFLTYFQNEAQLEKSRLLSDRFSAERPKGSFSTLEIQRTEQGDSAMYLCASSPTGGTIAYEQYFGPGTRLTVT.

This clone was counted between two and nine times. The V and J genes are TRBV29-1 and TRBJ2-2, with 8 bases fitting TRBD1. The CDR3 contains 13 residues. Losses at the gene ends were 6 bases for V and 6 bases for J; bases not matched to a gene: 6. CDR1 and CDR2 (germline): SQVTM, ANQGSEA. CDR3 protein: CSVGTGVPGELFF. The CDR3 bases are TGCAGCGTCGGGACAGGTGTCCCCGGGGAGCTGTTTTTT.

The chain recombines TRBV11-3 with TRBJ2-2; 8 bases agree with TRBD2. CDR3 length: 15 residues. Germline V CDR1 and CDR2: SGHNT, YENEEA. J lost 6 bases, V lost 5 bases, and 8 bases had no gene match. The CDR3 sequence: CASSPYIGGAGELFF. The CDR3 DNA sequence: TGTGCCAGCAGCCCCTATATCGGGGGGGCCGGGGAGCTGTTTTTT. Based on the CDR3 plus reference TRBV11-3 and TRBJ2-2, the full variable domain is EAGVVQSPRYKIIEKKQPVAFWCNPISGHNTLYWYLQNLGQGPELLIRYENEEAVDDSQLPKDRFSAERLKGVDSTLKIQPAELGDSAVYLCASSPYIGGAGELFFGEGSRLTVL.

This clone was seen more than once but under ten times. One junction end does not reproduce the germline sequence, and a read error may be involved. V is TRBV5-1 and J is TRBJ1-1; D unclear. Per germline, CDR1 SGHRS and CDR2 YFSETQ. CDR3 length: 12 residues. The CDR3 region is CASSLGGDPGVF. Here the CDR3 DNA reads TGCGCCAGCAGCTTGGGCGGTGACCCGGGAGTCTTT. Based on the CDR3 plus reference TRBV5-1 and TRBJ1-1, the full variable domain is KAGVTQTPRYLIKTRGQQVTLSCSPISGHRSVSWYQQTPGQGLQFLFEYFSETQRNKGNFPGRFSGRQFSNSRSEMNVSTLELGDSALYLCASSLGGDPGVFGQGTRLTVV.

This chain joins TRBV29-1 and TRBJ2-4; 8 bases fit TRBD2. CDR1 and CDR2 (germline): SQVTM, ANQGSEA. The trim removed 7 bases at V and 8 bases at J, leaving 7 bases unmatched. CDR3 length equals 12 residues. CDR3 in amino acids: CSASSGSDIQYF. CDR3 DNA: TGCAGCGCCTCCAGCGGGAGTGACATTCAGTACTTC.

This clone showed up just once. V usage is TRBV13 and J usage is TRBJ2-1; 11 nucleotides line up with TRBD2. Per germline, CDR1 PRHDT and CDR2 FYEKMQ (reference sequence). The CDR3 runs to 19 residues. V lost 5 bases, J lost 5 bases, and 17 bases stayed unmatched. CDR3: CASSRPRLAGGSLNNEQFF. CDR3 nucleotides: TGTGCCAGCAGCCGTCCTCGGCTAGCGGGAGGCTCGCTAAACAATGAGCAGTTCTTC.

This clone was recorded a few times. The CDR3 DNA reads TGCGCCAGCAGCTTGTCTGACGGCTTCTATGGCTACACCTTC. As protein: CASSLSDGFYGYTF. The chain recombines TRBV5-1 with TRBJ1-2; D is ambiguous. The ends were cut back, 1 base at V and 4 bases at J, with 11 bases in the middle. The CDR3 totals 14 residues. Germline V CDR1 and CDR2: SGHRS, YFSETQ.

This clone was detected a few times. The chain joins TRBV29-1 to TRBJ2-1, with 7 bases aligning to TRBD2. The CDR3 totals 13 residues. The V gene's germline CDR1 is SQVTM and CDR2 ANQGSEA. V shed 6 bases and J 1 base; nucleotides not matched to a gene: 3. The CDR3 region is CSVSGKSYNEQFF. CDR3 nucleotide sequence: TGCAGCGTGAGCGGGAAATCCTACAATGAGCAGTTCTTC.